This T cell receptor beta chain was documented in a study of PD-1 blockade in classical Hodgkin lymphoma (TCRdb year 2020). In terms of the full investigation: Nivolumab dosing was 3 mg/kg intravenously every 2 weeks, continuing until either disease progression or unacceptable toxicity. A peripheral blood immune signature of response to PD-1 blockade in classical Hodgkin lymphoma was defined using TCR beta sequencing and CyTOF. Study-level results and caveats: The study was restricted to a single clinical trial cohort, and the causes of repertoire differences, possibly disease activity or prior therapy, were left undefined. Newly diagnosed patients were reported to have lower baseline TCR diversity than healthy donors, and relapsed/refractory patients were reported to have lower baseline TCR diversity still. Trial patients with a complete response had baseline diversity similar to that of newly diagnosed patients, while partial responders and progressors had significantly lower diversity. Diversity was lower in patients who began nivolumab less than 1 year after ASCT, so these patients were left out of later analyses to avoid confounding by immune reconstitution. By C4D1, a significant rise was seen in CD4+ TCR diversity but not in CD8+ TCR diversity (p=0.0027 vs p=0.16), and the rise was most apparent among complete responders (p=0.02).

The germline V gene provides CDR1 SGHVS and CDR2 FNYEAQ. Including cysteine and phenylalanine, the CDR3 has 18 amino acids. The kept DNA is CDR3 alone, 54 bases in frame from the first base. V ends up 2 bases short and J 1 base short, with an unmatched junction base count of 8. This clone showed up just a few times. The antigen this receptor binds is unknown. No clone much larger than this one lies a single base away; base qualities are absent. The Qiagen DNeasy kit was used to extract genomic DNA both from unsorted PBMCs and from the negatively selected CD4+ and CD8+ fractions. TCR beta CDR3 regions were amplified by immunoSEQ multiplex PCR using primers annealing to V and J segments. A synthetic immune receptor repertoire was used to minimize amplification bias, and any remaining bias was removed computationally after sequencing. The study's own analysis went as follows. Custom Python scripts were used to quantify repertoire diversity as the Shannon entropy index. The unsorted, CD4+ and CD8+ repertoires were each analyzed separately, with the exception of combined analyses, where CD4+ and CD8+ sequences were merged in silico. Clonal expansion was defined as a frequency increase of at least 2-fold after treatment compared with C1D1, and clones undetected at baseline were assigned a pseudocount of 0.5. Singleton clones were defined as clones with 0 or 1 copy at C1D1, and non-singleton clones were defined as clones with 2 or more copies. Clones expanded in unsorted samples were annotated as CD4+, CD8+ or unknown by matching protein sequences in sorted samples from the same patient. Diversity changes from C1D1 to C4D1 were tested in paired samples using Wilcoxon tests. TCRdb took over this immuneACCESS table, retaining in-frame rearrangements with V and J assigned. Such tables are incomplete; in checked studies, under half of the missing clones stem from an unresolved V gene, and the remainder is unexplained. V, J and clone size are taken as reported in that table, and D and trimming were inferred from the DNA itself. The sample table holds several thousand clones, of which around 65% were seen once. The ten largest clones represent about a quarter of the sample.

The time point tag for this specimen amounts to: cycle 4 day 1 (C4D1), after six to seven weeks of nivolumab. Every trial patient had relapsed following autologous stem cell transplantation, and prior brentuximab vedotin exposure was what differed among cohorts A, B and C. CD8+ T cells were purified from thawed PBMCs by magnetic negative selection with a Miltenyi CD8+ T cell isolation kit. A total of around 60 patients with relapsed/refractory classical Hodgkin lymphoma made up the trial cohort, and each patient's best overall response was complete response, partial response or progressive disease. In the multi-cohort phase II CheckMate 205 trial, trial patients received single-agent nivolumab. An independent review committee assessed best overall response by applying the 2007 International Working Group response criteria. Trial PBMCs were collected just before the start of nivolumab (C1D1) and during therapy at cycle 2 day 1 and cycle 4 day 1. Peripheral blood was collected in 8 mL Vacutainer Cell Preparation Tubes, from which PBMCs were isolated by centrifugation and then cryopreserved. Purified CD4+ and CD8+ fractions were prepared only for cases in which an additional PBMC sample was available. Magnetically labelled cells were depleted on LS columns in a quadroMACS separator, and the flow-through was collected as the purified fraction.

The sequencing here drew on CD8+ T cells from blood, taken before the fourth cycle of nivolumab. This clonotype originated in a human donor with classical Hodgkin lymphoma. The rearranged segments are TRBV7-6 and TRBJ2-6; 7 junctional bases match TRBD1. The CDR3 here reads CASSLPIRQGSGANVLTF. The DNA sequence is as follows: TGTGCCAGCAGCTTACCAATAAGACAGGGATCTGGGGCCAACGTCCTGACTTTC.